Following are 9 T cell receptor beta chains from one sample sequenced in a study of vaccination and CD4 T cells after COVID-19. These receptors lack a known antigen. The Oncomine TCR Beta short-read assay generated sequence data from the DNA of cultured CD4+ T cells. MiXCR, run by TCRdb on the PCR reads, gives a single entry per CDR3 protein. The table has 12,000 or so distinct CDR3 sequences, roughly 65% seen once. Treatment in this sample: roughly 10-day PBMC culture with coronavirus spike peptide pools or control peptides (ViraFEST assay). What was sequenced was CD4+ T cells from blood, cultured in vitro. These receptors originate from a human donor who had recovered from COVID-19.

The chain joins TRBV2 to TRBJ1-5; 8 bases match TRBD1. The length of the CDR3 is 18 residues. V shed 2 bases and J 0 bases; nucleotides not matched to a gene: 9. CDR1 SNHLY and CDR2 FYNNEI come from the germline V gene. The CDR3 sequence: CASSERRGLTNSNQPQHF. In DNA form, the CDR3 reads TGTGCCAGCAGTGAACGCAGGGGGCTGACTAATAGCAATCAGCCCCAGCATTTT.

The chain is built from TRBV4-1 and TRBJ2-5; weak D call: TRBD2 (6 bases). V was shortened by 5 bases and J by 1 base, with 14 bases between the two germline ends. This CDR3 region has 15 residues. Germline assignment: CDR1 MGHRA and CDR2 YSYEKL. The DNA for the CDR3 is TGCGCCAGCAGCGCCAGCGGGTGGCGCCAAGAGACCCAGTACTTC. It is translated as CASSASGWRQETQYF.

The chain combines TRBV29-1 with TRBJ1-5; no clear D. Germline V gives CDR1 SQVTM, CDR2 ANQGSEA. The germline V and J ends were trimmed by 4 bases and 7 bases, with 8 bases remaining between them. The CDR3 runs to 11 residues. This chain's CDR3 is CSVGTEQPQHF. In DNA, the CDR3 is TGCAGCGTTGGTACAGAACAGCCCCAGCATTTT.

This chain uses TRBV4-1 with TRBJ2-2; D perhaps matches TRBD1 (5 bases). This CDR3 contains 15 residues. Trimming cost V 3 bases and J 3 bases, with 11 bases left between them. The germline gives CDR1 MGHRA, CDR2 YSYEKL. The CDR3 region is CASSHAPRDTGELFF. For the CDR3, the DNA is TGCGCCAGCAGCCACGCTCCCAGGGACACCGGGGAGCTGTTTTTT.

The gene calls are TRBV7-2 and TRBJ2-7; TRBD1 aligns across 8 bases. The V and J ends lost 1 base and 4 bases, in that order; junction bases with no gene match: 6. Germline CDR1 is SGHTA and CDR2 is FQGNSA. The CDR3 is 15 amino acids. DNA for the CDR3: TGTGCCAGCAGCTTAGGCCGGGACAGGCCGTACGAGCAGTACTTC. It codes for CASSLGRDRPYEQYF.

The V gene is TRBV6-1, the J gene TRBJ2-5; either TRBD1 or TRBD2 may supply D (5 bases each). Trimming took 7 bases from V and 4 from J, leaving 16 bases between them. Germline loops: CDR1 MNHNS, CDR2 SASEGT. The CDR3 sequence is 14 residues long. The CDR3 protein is CASTSAQGVETQYF. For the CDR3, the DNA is TGTGCCAGCACCTCCGCGCAGGGAGTAGAGACCCAGTACTTC.

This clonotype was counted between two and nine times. This chain's CDR3 is CSARQASFLNTEAFF. CDR3 DNA: TGCAGTGCTAGACAGGCGTCATTCCTGAACACTGAAGCTTTCTTT. The rearrangement links TRBV20-1 to TRBJ1-1; D gene unclear. Trimming shortened V by 2 bases and J by 0 bases, and 13 bases separated the two germline ends. Germline V gene data show CDR1 as DFQATT and CDR2 as SNEGSKA (reference sequence). This CDR3 comprises 15 residues.

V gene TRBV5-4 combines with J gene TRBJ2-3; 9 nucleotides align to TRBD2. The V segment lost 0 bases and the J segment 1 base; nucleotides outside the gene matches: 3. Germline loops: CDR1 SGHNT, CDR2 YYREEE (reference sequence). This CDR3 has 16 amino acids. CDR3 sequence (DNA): TGTGCCAGCAGCTTGGGGCGGGAGGGAGGCACAGATACGCAGTATTTT. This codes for CASSLGREGGTDTQYF.

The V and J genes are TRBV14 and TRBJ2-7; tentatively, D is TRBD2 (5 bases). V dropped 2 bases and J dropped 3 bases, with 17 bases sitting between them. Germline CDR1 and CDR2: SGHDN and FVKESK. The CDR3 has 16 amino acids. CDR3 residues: CASSQPGMAACYEQYF. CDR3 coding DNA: TGTGCCAGCAGCCAACCGGGGATGGCAGCATGCTACGAGCAGTACTTC.